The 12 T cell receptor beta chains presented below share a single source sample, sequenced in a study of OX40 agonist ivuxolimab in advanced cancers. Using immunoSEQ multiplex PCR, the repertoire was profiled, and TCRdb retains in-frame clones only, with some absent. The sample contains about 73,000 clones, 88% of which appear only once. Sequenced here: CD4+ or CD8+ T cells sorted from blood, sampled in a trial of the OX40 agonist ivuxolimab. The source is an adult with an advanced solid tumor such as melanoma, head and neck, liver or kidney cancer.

The CDR3, as DNA: TGTGCCAGCTCCCGACTGGGCTCCAACATTCAGTACTTC. It codes for CASSRLGSNIQYF. The V call is TRBV7-2, the J call TRBJ2-4; D is ambiguous. With 8 bases removed from V and 7 bases from J, the gap between germline ends came to 15 bases. This CDR3 spans 13 amino acids. Per the germline V gene, CDR1 is SGHTA and CDR2 is FQGNSA.

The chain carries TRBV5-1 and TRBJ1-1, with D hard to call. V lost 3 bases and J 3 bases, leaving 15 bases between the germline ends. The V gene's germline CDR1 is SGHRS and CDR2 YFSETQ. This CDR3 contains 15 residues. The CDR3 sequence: CASSYSPGGDTEAFF. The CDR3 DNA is TGCGCCAGCAGCTACTCACCGGGCGGGGACACTGAAGCTTTCTTT.

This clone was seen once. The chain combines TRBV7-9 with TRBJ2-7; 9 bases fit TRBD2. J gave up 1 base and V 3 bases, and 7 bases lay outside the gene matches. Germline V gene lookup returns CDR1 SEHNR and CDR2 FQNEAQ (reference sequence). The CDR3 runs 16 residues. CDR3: CASSFWGTSSSYEQYF. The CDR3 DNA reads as TGTGCCAGCAGCTTTTGGGGGACTAGCAGTTCCTACGAGCAGTACTTC. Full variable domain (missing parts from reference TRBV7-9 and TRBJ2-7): DTGVSQNPRHKITKRGQNVTFRCDPISEHNRLYWYRQTLGQGPEFLTYFQNEAQLEKSRLLSDRFSAERPKGSFSTLEIQRTEQGDSAMYLCASSFWGTSSSYEQYFGPGTRLTVT.

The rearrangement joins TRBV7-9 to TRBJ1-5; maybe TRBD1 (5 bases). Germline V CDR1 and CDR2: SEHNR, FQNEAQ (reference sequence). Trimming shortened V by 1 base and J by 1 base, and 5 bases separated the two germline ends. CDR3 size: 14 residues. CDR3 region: CASSLGQSNQPQHF. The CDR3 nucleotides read TGTGCCAGCAGCTTAGGACAGAGCAATCAGCCCCAGCATTTT.

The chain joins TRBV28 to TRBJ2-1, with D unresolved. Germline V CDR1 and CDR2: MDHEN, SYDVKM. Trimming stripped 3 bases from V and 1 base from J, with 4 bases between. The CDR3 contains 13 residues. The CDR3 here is CASSFLSYNEQFF. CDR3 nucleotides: TGTGCCAGCAGTTTCCTTTCCTACAATGAGCAGTTCTTC.

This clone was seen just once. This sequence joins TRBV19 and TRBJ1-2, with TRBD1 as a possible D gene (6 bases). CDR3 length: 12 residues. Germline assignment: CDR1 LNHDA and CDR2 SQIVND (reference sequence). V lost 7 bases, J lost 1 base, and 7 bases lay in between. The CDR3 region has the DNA TGTGCCAGTAAGGACAGTAACTATGGCTACACCTTC. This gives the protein CASKDSNYGYTF. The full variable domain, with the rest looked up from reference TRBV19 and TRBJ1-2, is DGGITQSPKYLFRKEGQNVTLSCEQNLNHDAMYWYRQDPGQGLRLIYYSQIVNDFQKGDIAEGYSVSREKKESFPLTVTSAQKNPTAFYLCASKDSNYGYTFGSGTRLTVV.

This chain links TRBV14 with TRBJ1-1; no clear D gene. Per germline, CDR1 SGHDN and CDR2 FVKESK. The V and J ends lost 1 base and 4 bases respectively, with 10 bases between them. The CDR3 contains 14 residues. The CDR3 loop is CASSQALRGTEAFF. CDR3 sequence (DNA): TGTGCCAGCAGCCAAGCTCTCCGGGGCACTGAAGCTTTCTTT.

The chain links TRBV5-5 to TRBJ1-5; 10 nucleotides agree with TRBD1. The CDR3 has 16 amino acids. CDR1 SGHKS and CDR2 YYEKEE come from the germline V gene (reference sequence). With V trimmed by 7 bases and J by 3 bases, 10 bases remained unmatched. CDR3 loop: CASGSGTGASNQPQHF. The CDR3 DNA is TGTGCCAGCGGCTCGGGGACAGGGGCGTCCAATCAGCCCCAGCATTTT.

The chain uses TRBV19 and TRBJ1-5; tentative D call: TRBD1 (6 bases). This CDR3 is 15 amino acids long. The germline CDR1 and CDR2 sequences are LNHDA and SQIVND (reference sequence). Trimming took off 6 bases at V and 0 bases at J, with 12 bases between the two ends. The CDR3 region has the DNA TGTGCCAGTAGAGAGGGGGGTTATAGCAATCAGCCCCAGCATTTT. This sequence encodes CASREGGYSNQPQHF.

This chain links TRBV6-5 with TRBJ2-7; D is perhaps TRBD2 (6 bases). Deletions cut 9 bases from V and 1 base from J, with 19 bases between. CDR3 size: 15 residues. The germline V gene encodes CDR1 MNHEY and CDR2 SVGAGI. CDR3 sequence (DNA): TGTGCCAGTGTGGCGAGGGGCGGGGTTTCCTACGAGCAGTACTTC. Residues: CASVARGGVSYEQYF.

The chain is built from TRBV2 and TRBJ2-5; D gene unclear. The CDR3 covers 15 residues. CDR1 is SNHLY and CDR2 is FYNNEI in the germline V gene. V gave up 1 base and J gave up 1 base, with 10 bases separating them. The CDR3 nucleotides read TGTGCCAGCAGTGAAGTCCCCTTACTCCAAGAGACCCAGTACTTC. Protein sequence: CASSEVPLLQETQYF.

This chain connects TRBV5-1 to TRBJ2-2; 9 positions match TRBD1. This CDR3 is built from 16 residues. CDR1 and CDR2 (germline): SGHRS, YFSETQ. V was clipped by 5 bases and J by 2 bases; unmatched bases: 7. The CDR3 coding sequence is TGCGCCAGCAGTTCACAGGGGGCTAGAAACACCGGGGAGCTGTTTTTT. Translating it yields CASSSQGARNTGELFF.